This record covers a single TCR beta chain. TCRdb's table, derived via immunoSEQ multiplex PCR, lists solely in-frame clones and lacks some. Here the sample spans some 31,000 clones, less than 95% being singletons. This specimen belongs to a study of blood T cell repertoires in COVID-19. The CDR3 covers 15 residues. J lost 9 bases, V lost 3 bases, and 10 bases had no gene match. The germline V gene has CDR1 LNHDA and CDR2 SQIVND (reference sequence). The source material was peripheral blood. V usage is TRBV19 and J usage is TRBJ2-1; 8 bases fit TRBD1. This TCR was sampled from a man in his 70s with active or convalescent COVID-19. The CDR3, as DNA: TGTGCCAGTAGTATCGGACAGGGCAATTGGGGTGAGCAGTTCTTC. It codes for CASSIGQGNWGEQFF.